The 32 T cell receptor beta chains presented below share a single source sample, sequenced in a study of cytomegalovirus exposure and HLA in healthy donors. Primers included in the PCR were 60 Vbeta and 13 Jbeta primers. Clones were read by immunoSEQ multiplex PCR, and TCRdb kept only the in-frame ones, dropping some. Here the sample spans 30,000 to 40,000 clones, less than 85% being singletons. Sequencing input: PBMCs. These receptors all come from a woman between 18 and 30 years old in good health and CMV-seropositive.

This clone was seen more than once but under ten times. This rearrangement joins TRBV18 to TRBJ1-1; 7 bases line up with TRBD1. CDR3 length: 13 amino acids. The germline V gene has CDR1 KGHSH and CDR2 LQKENI. The J segment lost 4 bases and the V segment lost 6 bases, leaving 5 bases of the junction unmatched. This CDR3 reads CASSFSGGTEAFF. The CDR3 nucleotides are TGTGCCAGCTCGTTCTCAGGGGGCACTGAAGCTTTCTTT. The full variable domain, rest sourced from reference TRBV18 and TRBJ1-1, is NAGVMQNPRHLVRRRGQEARLRCSPMKGHSHVYWYRQLPEEGLKFMVYLQKENIIDESGMPKERFSAEFPKEGPSILRIQQVVRGDSAAYFCASSFSGGTEAFFGQGTRLTVV.

As to this clone: A much more abundant neighbour one base away suggests this may be a read error. V and J are TRBV7-9 and TRBJ1-5; TRBD1 agrees at 9 bases. Germline V gene sequence: CDR1 SEHNR, CDR2 FQNEAQ (reference sequence). V shed 1 base, J shed 5 bases, and the junction held 0 bases outside the gene matches. The CDR3 is 14 residues long. In nucleotides, the CDR3 is TGTGCCAGCAGCTTAGGACAGGGGGATCAGCCCCAGCATTTT. Translating it yields CASSLGQGDQPQHF.

A remark on this clone: This sample also contains other DNA sequences that code for the same CDR3. The chain uses TRBV29-1 and TRBJ2-5; D might be TRBD1 (6 bases). The CDR3 is 15 residues long. Germline V lookup: CDR1 SQVTM, CDR2 ANQGSEA. V gave up 1 base and J gave up 9 bases, with 21 bases separating them. CDR3 residues: CSVEGREGGPAAQYF. CDR3 bases: TGCAGCGTTGAAGGGCGAGAAGGGGGTCCTGCGGCCCAGTACTTC.

The CDR3 region has the DNA TGTGCCAGCAGCCCCCGGAGGAGCGCAGATACGCAGTATTTT. Amino acid sequence: CASSPRRSADTQYF. The chain employs TRBV7-2 and TRBJ2-3, with D possibly being TRBD2 (5 bases). CDR3 length equals 14 residues. The V and J ends lost 5 bases and 4 bases respectively, with 13 bases between them. The germline gives CDR1 SGHTA, CDR2 FQGNSA.

The gene calls are TRBV4-2 and TRBJ2-7; D unclear. The V gene's germline CDR1 is LGHNA and CDR2 YNFKEQ. CDR3 length: 15 residues. V dropped 0 bases and J dropped 0 bases, with 9 bases sitting between them. This CDR3 is CASSQETDTSYEQYF. CDR3 nucleotides: TGTGCCAGCAGCCAAGAAACCGACACCTCCTACGAGCAGTACTTC.

Here the CDR3 DNA reads TGTGCCAGCAGCGTACAGGGGGCTGGCGAGACCCAGTACTTC. Protein: CASSVQGAGETQYF. The rearrangement joins TRBV9 to TRBJ2-5, with TRBD1 matching over 8 bases. Losses at the gene ends were 1 base for V and 5 bases for J; bases not matched to a gene: 4. Germline V gives CDR1 SGDLS, CDR2 YYNGEE. This CDR3 has 14 amino acids.

This chain joins TRBV6-6 and TRBJ2-7; maybe TRBD2 (6 bases). The V end was cut by 6 bases, the J end by 1 base, with 13 bases between. The CDR3 is made up of 14 amino acids. Germline CDR1 and CDR2: MNHNY and SVGAGI (reference sequence). The CDR3 coding sequence is TGTGCCAGCAGCCAGGAGGGCGGGTCCTACGAGCAGTACTTC. Its protein product is CASSQEGGSYEQYF.

The chain couples TRBV28 to TRBJ2-1; 7 nucleotides match TRBD2. The CDR3 is 18 amino acids. CDR1 MDHEN and CDR2 SYDVKM come from the germline V gene. The junction had 21 bases not matched to a gene; V was cut back by 5 bases and J by 8 bases. CDR3 nucleotides: TGTGCCAGCAGTCCCCCCCGGGGGGTAGCGGAACGACTCGATGAGCAGTTCTTC. Translated, it gives CASSPPRGVAERLDEQFF.

The chain couples TRBV25-1 to TRBJ2-7; 9 nucleotides align to TRBD1. V gave up 4 bases and J gave up 1 base; unmatched junction bases: 8. Germline V gives CDR1 MGHDK, CDR2 SYGVNS. The CDR3 contains 16 residues. The CDR3 spells CASSGLKGTGSYEQYF. In DNA, the CDR3 is TGTGCCAGCAGTGGACTTAAGGGGACAGGGTCCTACGAGCAGTACTTC.

The chain joins TRBV7-3 to TRBJ2-7, with D possibly TRBD2 on 6 matching bases. Germline assignment: CDR1 SGHTA and CDR2 FQGTGA. Trimming cost V 5 bases and J 3 bases, with 14 bases left between them. The CDR3 covers 14 residues. DNA for the CDR3: TGTGCCAGCAGCCGGGCGCCGGGGGACTACGAGCAGTACTTC. It translates to CASSRAPGDYEQYF.

This clone is categorized as medium-sized. The gene calls are TRBV5-1 and TRBJ2-3; perhaps TRBD2 as D (5 bases). The CDR3 contains 11 residues. Looked up from germline, CDR1 is SGHRS and CDR2 is YFSETQ. Trimming took 4 bases from V and 11 from J, leaving 11 bases between them. This chain's CDR3 is CASSHPGRQYF. CDR3 sequence (DNA): TGCGCCAGCAGCCACCCGGGGAGGCAGTATTTT. Full variable domain (missing parts from reference TRBV5-1 and TRBJ2-3): KAGVTQTPRYLIKTRGQQVTLSCSPISGHRSVSWYQQTPGQGLQFLFEYFSETQRNKGNFPGRFSGRQFSNSRSEMNVSTLELGDSALYLCASSHPGRQYFGPGTRLTVL.

J is TRBJ2-7 and V is TRBV6-1; D is perhaps TRBD2 (6 bases). Trimming took 3 bases from V and 0 from J, leaving 15 bases between them. Germline V lookup: CDR1 MNHNS, CDR2 SASEGT. The CDR3 runs 16 residues. CDR3 in amino acids: CASSEDAGTGSYEQYF. The CDR3 DNA reads as TGTGCCAGCAGTGAGGACGCAGGGACTGGCTCCTACGAGCAGTACTTC.

The genes are TRBV27 and TRBJ1-6; 7 nucleotides align to TRBD1. Germline CDR1 is MNHEY and CDR2 is SMNVEV (reference sequence). The CDR3 runs to 14 residues. V trimming: 3 bases; J trimming: 11 bases; junction bases outside the gene matches: 7. The CDR3 sequence: CASSLTGCLAPLHF. In DNA form, the CDR3 reads TGTGCCAGCAGTTTGACAGGGTGCCTGGCACCCCTCCACTTT.

The chain is built from TRBV18 and TRBJ1-1; D ambiguous. Germline lookup yields CDR1 KGHSH and CDR2 LQKENI. The CDR3 spans 13 residues. Between the trimmed V and J ends, which lost 4 bases and 7 bases, there was a span of 13 bases. The CDR3 DNA sequence: TGTGCCAGCTCACATTCAGAAAACCGTGAAGCTTTCTTT. It encodes CASSHSENREAFF.

CDR3 in amino acids: CASSWGRQGNTF. CDR3 coding DNA: TGTGCCAGCAGCTGGGGTCGCCAGGGGAACACCTTC. This chain links TRBV11-2 with TRBJ1-2; D may be TRBD1 (6 bases). Germline CDR1 is SGHAT and CDR2 is FQNNGV. V was shortened by 4 bases and J by 12 bases, with 15 bases between the two germline ends. The CDR3 covers 12 residues.

The chain recombines TRBV28 with TRBJ1-3, with 9 bases identical to TRBD1. Germline V CDR1 and CDR2: MDHEN, SYDVKM. The V segment lost 4 bases and the J segment 3 bases; nucleotides outside the gene matches: 7. The CDR3 is made up of 16 amino acids. The CDR3 nucleotides read TGTGCCAGCAGTTCATCGGGACAGGGTATTGGAAACACCATATATTTT. This sequence encodes CASSSSGQGIGNTIYF.

The chain employs TRBV23-1 and TRBJ2-1; a weak D match, TRBD1 (5 bases). TRBV23-1 is an ORF, and what it does is uncertain. The CDR3 sequence is 16 residues long. V was trimmed by 0 bases and J by 4 bases, leaving 13 bases between them. The CDR3 DNA reads TGCGCCAGCAGTCAATCTGCATTTACAGGTTACAATGAGCAGTTCTTC. Translated: CASSQSAFTGYNEQFF.

This clone appeared once. This rearrangement joins TRBV9 to TRBJ1-1, with TRBD1 as a possible D gene (5 bases). Deletions cut 2 bases from V and 4 bases from J, with 12 bases between. The CDR3 is 14 residues long. Germline loops: CDR1 SGDLS, CDR2 YYNGEE. DNA for the CDR3: TGTGCCAGCAGCGTTGAGTGGGGCGGCACTGAAGCTTTCTTT. This sequence encodes CASSVEWGGTEAFF.

This chain links TRBV4-1 with TRBJ2-7; a possible D gene is TRBD1 (6 bases). The CDR3 spans 15 residues. Germline V gives CDR1 MGHRA, CDR2 YSYEKL. Trimming pared 0 bases from V and 2 bases from J, leaving 11 bases between. CDR3 in DNA: TGCGCCAGCAGCCAAGATTCTGGACAGACCTACGAGCAGTACTTC. It translates to CASSQDSGQTYEQYF.

V is TRBV2 and J is TRBJ2-1; a possible D gene is TRBD2 (5 bases). V was shortened by 5 bases and J by 0 bases, with 11 bases between the two germline ends. The CDR3 sequence is 15 residues long. Germline V lookup: CDR1 SNHLY, CDR2 FYNNEI. The CDR3: CASSSPGSSYNEQFF. The CDR3 DNA is TGTGCCAGCAGTTCCCCGGGGAGCTCCTACAATGAGCAGTTCTTC.

This clone was seen just once. The chain recombines TRBV7-8 with TRBJ2-4, with TRBD1 matching over 7 bases. There are 16 residues in the CDR3. Germline trimming cut 5 bases from V and 0 bases from J; bases unmatched to any gene: 7. CDR1 is SGHVS, CDR2 FQNEAQ, per germline. The CDR3 sequence is CASSLQGILAKNIQYF. The CDR3 DNA reads as TGTGCCAGCAGCCTACAGGGGATTTTAGCCAAAAACATTCAGTACTTC.

The CDR3 reads CASGLERASGGYEQYF. CDR3 nucleotides: TGTGCTAGTGGTTTGGAGCGGGCTAGCGGGGGGTACGAGCAGTACTTC. This chain links TRBV12-5 with TRBJ2-7; 11 bases map to TRBD2. The CDR3 extends over 16 amino acids. The V and J ends lost 1 base and 4 bases, in that order; junction bases with no gene match: 6. Germline V gene data show CDR1 as LGHNT and CDR2 as FRNRAP.

The V call is TRBV5-4, the J call TRBJ1-5, with 7 bases identical to TRBD1. The junction had 3 bases not matched to a gene; V was cut back by 4 bases and J by 8 bases. This CDR3 region has 12 residues. Germline loops: CDR1 SGHNT, CDR2 YYREEE (reference sequence). The CDR3 spells CASSLGTEPQHF. The DNA for the CDR3 is TGTGCCAGCAGCCTAGGGACAGAGCCCCAGCATTTT.

The chain employs TRBV27 and TRBJ2-6; 7 nucleotides match TRBD1. Looked up from germline, CDR1 is MNHEY and CDR2 is SMNVEV (reference sequence). V shed 1 base, J shed 2 bases, and the junction held 8 bases outside the gene matches. There are 18 residues in the CDR3. In DNA, the CDR3 is TGTGCCAGCAGTTTATACCTCCTTGACAGGGCTGGGGCCAACGTCCTGACTTTC. Protein product: CASSLYLLDRAGANVLTF.

The V and J genes are TRBV7-2 and TRBJ2-7, with TRBD2 matching over 12 bases. The germline V gene has CDR1 SGHTA and CDR2 FQGNSA. Germline trimming cut 4 bases from V and 10 bases from J; bases unmatched to any gene: 5. This CDR3 spans 13 amino acids. The CDR3 nucleotides read TGTGCCAGCAGCTCGAGGACTAGCGGGGATCAGTACTTC. Protein sequence: CASSSRTSGDQYF.

The rearrangement uses TRBV28 and TRBJ2-7, with 16 bases lining up with TRBD2. The CDR3 totals 20 residues. The germline V gene encodes CDR1 MDHEN and CDR2 SYDVKM. V gave up 3 bases and J gave up 0 bases; unmatched junction bases: 11. CDR3: CASSFGSGLAGGRYSYEQYF. In nucleotides, the CDR3 is TGTGCCAGCAGTTTCGGTTCGGGACTAGCGGGAGGGCGGTACTCCTACGAGCAGTACTTC.

This chain links TRBV27 with TRBJ2-7; possibly TRBD1 for D (6 bases). V was shortened by 2 bases and J by 0 bases, with 8 bases between the two germline ends. The CDR3 runs 14 residues. Germline V gives CDR1 MNHEY, CDR2 SMNVEV (reference sequence). The CDR3 region has the DNA TGTGCCAGCAGTTTACAGGGGTCCTCCTACGAGCAGTACTTC. Translated, it gives CASSLQGSSYEQYF.

The J gene is TRBJ1-2, the V gene TRBV27; TRBD1 agrees at 8 bases. The CDR3 has 13 amino acids. J gave up 4 bases and V 5 bases, and 3 bases lay outside the gene matches. Germline CDR1 and CDR2: MNHEY and SMNVEV (reference sequence). The CDR3 is CASSPTGVYGYTF. The CDR3 DNA reads TGTGCCAGCAGTCCGACAGGGGTCTATGGCTACACCTTC.

J is TRBJ1-2 and V is TRBV4-2; tentative D call: TRBD1 (6 bases). V gave up 6 bases and J gave up 6 bases, with 17 bases separating them. CDR3 size: 14 residues. The germline V gene encodes CDR1 LGHNA and CDR2 YNFKEQ. CDR3 residues: CASSTAGTQDGYTF. In nucleotides, the CDR3 is TGTGCCAGCAGTACTGCCGGGACACAGGATGGCTACACCTTC.

The chain joins TRBV4-3 to TRBJ2-7; 8 nucleotides align to TRBD2. With 1 base clipped from V and 5 bases from J, the junction kept 10 bases outside the gene matches. The CDR3 extends over 16 amino acids. In germline, CDR1 is LGHNA, CDR2 YSLEER. CDR3 protein: CASSQGDIAGSHEQYF. CDR3 coding DNA: TGCGCCAGCAGCCAAGGGGACATAGCGGGGTCCCACGAGCAGTACTTC.

This chain connects TRBV7-3 to TRBJ2-7; 8 bases are shared with TRBD1. The CDR3 consists of 15 residues. The germline CDR1 and CDR2 sequences are SGHTA and FQGTGA. The V and J ends lost 5 bases and 1 base, in that order; junction bases with no gene match: 7. In DNA, the CDR3 is TGTGCCAGCAGCCGCTCAGGGGGCCCGTCCTACGAGCAGTACTTC. As protein: CASSRSGGPSYEQYF.

The genes are TRBV7-2 and TRBJ2-1, with D possibly being TRBD2 (5 bases). V was clipped by 0 bases and J by 0 bases, with 6 bases between them. The CDR3 has 15 residues. Germline values: CDR1 SGHTA, CDR2 FQGNSA. Here the CDR3 reads CASSLASASYNEQFF. The CDR3, as DNA: TGTGCCAGCAGCTTAGCTAGCGCCTCCTACAATGAGCAGTTCTTC.